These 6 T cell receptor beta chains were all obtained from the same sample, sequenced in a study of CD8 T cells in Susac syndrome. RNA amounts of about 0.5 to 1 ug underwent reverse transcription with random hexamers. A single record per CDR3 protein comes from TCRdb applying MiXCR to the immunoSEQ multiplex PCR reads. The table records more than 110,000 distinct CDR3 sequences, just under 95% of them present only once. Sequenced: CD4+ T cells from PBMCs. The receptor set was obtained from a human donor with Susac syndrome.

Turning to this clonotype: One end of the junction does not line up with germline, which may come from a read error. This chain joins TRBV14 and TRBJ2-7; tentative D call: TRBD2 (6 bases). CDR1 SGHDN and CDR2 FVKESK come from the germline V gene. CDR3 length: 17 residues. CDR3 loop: CASSRTGTGTSSHEQYF. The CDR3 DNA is TGTGCCAGCAGCCGGACCGGTACTGGGACTTCCTCCCACGAGCAGTACTTC. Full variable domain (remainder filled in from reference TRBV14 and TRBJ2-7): EAGVTQFPSHSVIEKGQTVTLRCDPISGHDNLYWYRRVMGKEIKFLLHFVKESKQDESGMPNNRFLAERTGGTYSTLKVQPAELEDSGVYFCASSRTGTGTSSHEQYFGPGTRLTVT.

The CDR3, as DNA: TGCGCCAGCAGCCCGACAGGTACTTCCTCGGGCTACACCTTC. This sequence encodes CASSPTGTSSGYTF. This sequence joins TRBV4-1 and TRBJ1-2; D is perhaps TRBD1 (6 bases). The ends were cut back, 4 bases at V and 8 bases at J, with 17 bases in the middle. Germline CDR1 MGHRA, CDR2 YSYEKL. The CDR3 extends over 14 amino acids.

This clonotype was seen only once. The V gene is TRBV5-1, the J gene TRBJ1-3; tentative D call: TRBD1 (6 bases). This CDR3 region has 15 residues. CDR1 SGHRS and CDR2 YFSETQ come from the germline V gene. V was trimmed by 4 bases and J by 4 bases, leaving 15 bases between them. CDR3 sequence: CASSPRRGTGNTIYF. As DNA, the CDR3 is TGCGCCAGCAGCCCGCGCAGGGGAACAGGAAACACCATATATTTT.

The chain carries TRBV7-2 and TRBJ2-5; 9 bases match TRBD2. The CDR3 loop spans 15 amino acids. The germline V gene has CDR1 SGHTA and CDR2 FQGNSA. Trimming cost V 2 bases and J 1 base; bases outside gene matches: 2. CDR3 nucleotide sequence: TGTGCCAGCAGCTTACTAGCGGGACCCCAAGAGACCCAGTACTTC. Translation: CASSLLAGPQETQYF.

The DNA for the CDR3 is TGTGCCAGCAGCCAAGATTGGAAGGGGGCTAGGCCCCAGCATTTT. It specifies CASSQDWKGARPQHF. The chain combines TRBV4-2 with TRBJ1-5; TRBD1 aligns across 7 bases. The CDR3 has 15 amino acids. Germline values: CDR1 LGHNA, CDR2 YNFKEQ. With 0 bases clipped from V and 9 bases from J, the junction kept 8 bases outside the gene matches.

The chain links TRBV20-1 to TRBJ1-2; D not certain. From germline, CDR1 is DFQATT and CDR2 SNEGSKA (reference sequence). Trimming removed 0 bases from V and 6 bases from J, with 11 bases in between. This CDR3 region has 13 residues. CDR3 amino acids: CSAREWQEDGYTF. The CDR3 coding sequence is TGCAGTGCTAGAGAGTGGCAGGAGGATGGCTACACCTTC.